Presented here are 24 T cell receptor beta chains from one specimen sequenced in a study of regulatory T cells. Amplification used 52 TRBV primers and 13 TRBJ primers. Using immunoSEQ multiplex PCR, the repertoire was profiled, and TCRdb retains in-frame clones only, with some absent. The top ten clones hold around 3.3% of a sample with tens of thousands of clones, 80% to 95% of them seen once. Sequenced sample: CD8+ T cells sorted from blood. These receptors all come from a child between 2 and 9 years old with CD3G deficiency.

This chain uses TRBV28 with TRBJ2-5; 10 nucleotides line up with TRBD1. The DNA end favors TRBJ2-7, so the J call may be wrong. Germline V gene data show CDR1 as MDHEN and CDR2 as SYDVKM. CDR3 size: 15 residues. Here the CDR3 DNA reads TGTGCCAGCAGTGGTACCGGGACAGGGGCCTACGAGCAGTACTTC. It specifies CASSGTGTGAYEQYF.

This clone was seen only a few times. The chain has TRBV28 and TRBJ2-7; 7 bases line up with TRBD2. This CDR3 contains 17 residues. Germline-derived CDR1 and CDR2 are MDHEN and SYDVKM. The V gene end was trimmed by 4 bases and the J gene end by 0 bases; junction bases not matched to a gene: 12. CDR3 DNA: TGTGCCAGCAGTTCCATTACTGGAGTAGCGGGCTCCTACGAGCAGTACTTC. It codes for CASSSITGVAGSYEQYF.

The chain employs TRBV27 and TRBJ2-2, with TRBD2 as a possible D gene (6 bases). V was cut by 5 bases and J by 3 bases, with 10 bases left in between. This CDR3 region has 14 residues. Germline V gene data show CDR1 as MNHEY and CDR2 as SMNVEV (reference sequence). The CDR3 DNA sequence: TGTGCCAGCAGTGCGGGACCTTACACCGGGGAGCTGTTTTTT. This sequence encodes CASSAGPYTGELFF.

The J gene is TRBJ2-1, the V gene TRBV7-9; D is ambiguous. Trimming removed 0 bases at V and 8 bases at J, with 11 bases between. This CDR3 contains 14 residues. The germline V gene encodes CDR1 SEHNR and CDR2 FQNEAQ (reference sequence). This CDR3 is CASSLALIADEQFF. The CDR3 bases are TGTGCCAGCAGCTTAGCGCTAATCGCGGATGAGCAGTTCTTC. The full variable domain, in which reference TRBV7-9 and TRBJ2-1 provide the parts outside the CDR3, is DTGVSQNPRHKITKRGQNVTFRCDPISEHNRLYWYRQTLGQGPEFLTYFQNEAQLEKSRLLSDRFSAERPKGSFSTLEIQRTEQGDSAMYLCASSLALIADEQFFGPGTRLTVL.

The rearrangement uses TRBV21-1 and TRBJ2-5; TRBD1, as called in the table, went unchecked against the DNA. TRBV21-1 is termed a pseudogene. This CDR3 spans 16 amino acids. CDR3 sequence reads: CASSRDGTGEMETQYF. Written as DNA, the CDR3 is TGTGCCAGCAGCAGAGACGGGACAGGGGAGATGGAGACCCAGTACTTC.

CDR3 sequence: CASSLGSGEQFF. In nucleotides, the CDR3 is TGCGCCAGCAGCTTAGGTTCGGGCGAGCAGTTCTTC. This sequence joins TRBV5-1 and TRBJ2-1; no firm D call. Trimming removed 2 bases from V and 10 bases from J, with 10 bases in between. CDR1 is SGHRS, CDR2 YFSETQ, per germline. The CDR3 is made up of 12 amino acids. The full variable domain, its missing parts supplied by reference TRBV5-1 and TRBJ2-1, is KAGVTQTPRYLIKTRGQQVTLSCSPISGHRSVSWYQQTPGQGLQFLFEYFSETQRNKGNFPGRFSGRQFSNSRSEMNVSTLELGDSALYLCASSLGSGEQFFGPGTRLTVL.

CDR3 sequence (DNA): TGTGCCAGCTCCTTCGGGGCGGTCTATGGCTACACCTTC. The encoded protein is CASSFGAVYGYTF. This sequence joins TRBV28 and TRBJ1-2, with D perhaps matching TRBD1 (5 bases). This CDR3 is 13 amino acids long. Germline CDR1 MDHEN, CDR2 SYDVKM. Trimming cost V 8 bases and J 4 bases, with 14 bases left between them.

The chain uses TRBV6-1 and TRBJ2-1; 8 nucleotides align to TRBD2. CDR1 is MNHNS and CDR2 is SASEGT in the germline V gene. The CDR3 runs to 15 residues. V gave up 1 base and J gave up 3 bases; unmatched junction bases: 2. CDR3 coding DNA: TGTGCCAGCAGTGAAGGCGGGAGGTTCTACAATGAGCAGTTCTTC. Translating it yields CASSEGGRFYNEQFF.

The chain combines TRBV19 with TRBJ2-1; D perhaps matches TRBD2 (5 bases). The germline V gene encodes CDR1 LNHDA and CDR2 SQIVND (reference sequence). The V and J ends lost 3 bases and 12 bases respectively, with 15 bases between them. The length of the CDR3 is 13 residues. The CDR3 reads CASSIGSGSGQFF. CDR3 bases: TGTGCCAGTAGTATTGGGAGCGGATCAGGGCAGTTCTTC. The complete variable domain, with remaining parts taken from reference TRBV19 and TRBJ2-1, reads DGGITQSPKYLFRKEGQNVTLSCEQNLNHDAMYWYRQDPGQGLRLIYYSQIVNDFQKGDIAEGYSVSREKKESFPLTVTSAQKNPTAFYLCASSIGSGSGQFFGPGTRLTVL.

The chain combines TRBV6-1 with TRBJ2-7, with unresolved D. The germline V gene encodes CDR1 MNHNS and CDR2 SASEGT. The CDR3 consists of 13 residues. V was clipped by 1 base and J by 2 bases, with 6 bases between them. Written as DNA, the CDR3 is TGTGCCAGCAGTGAAGGGCTAACCTACGAGCAGTACTTC. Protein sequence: CASSEGLTYEQYF.

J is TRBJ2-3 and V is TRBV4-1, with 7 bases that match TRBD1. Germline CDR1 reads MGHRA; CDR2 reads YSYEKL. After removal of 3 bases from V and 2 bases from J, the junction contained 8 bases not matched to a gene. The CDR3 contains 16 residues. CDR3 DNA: TGCGCCAGCAGCCAGCAACAGGGGTCCCTCACAGATACGCAGTATTTT. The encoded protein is CASSQQQGSLTDTQYF.

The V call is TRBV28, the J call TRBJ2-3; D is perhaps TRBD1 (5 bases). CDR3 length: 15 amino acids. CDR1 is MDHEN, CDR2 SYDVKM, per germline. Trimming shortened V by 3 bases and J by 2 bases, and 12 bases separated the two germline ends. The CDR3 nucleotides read TGTGCCAGCAGTTTCGACAGTCCCCCCACAGATACGCAGTATTTT. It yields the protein CASSFDSPPTDTQYF.

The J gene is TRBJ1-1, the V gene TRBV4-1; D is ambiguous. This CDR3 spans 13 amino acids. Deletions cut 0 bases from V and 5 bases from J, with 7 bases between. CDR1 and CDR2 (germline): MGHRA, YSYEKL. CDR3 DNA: TGCGCCAGCAGCCAAGATTGGGAGACTGAAGCTTTCTTT. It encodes CASSQDWETEAFF.

The CDR3 reads CASSESKPYEQYF. The CDR3 region has the DNA TGTGCCAGCAGTGAAAGTAAGCCCTACGAGCAGTACTTC. V gene TRBV6-1 combines with J gene TRBJ2-7; D gene uncertain. CDR1 MNHNS and CDR2 SASEGT come from the germline V gene. The CDR3 extends over 13 amino acids. With 2 bases removed from V and 2 bases from J, the gap between germline ends came to 7 bases.

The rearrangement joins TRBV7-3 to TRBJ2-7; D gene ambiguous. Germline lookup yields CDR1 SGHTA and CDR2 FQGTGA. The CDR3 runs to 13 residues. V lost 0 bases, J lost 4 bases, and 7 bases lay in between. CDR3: CASSLTAWYEQYF. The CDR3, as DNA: TGTGCCAGCAGCTTAACGGCCTGGTACGAGCAGTACTTC. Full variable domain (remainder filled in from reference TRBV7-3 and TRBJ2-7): GAGVSQTPSNKVTEKGKYVELRCDPISGHTALYWYRQSLGQGPEFLIYFQGTGAADDSGLPNDRFFAVRPEGSVSTLKIQRTERGDSAVYLCASSLTAWYEQYFGPGTRLTVT.

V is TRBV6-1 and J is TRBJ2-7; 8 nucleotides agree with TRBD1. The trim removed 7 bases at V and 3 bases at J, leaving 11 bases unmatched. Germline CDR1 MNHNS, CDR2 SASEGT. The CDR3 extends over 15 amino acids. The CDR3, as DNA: TGTGCCAGCAACTCCCCCGGGACAGGATTCTACGAGCAGTACTTC. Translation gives CASNSPGTGFYEQYF.

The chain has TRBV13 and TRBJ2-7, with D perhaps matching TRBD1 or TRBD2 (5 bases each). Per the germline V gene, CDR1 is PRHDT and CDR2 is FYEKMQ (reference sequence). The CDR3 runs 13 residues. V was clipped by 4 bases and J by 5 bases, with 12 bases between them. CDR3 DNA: TGTGCCAGCAGCTCTGGGACCGCTGACGAGCAGTACTTC. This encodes CASSSGTADEQYF.

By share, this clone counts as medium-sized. The CDR3 DNA reads as TGTGCCAGCAGTTTTTACGGGGCCAACGTCCTGACTTTC. As protein: CASSFYGANVLTF. J is TRBJ2-6 and V is TRBV28; no firm D call. V lost 3 bases to trimming and J lost 4 bases, with 4 bases between them. Germline V gene data show CDR1 as MDHEN and CDR2 as SYDVKM. This CDR3 region has 13 residues.

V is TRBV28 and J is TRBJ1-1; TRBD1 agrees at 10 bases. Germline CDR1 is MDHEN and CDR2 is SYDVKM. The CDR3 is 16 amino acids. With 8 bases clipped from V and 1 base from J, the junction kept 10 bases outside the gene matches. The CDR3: CASGNRDRGPNTEAFF. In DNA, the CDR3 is TGTGCCAGCGGGAACCGGGACAGGGGTCCGAACACTGAAGCTTTCTTT.

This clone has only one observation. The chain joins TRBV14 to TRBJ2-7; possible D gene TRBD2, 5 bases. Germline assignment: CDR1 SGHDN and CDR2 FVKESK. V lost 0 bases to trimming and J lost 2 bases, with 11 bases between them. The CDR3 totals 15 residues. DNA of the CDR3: TGTGCCAGCAGCCAAGATCGAGGGATTGCCTACGAGCAGTACTTC. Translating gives CASSQDRGIAYEQYF.

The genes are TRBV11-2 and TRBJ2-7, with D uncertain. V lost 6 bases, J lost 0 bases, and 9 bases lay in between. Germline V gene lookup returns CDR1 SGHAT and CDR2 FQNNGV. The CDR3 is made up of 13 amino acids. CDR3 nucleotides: TGTGCCAGCAGTTCAGGAAGCTCCTACGAGCAGTACTTC. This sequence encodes CASSSGSSYEQYF.

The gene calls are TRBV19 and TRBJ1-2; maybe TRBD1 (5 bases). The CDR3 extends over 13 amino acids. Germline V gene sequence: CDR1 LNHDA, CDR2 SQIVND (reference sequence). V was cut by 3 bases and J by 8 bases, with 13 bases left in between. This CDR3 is CASSIGQGWGYTF. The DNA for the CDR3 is TGTGCCAGTAGTATTGGACAAGGTTGGGGCTACACCTTC.

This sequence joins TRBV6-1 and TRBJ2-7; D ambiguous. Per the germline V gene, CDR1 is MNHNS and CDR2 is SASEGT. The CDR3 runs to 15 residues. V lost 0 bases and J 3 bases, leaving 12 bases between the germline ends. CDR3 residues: CASSEADLPIYEQYF. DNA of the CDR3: TGTGCCAGCAGTGAAGCAGACCTTCCCATCTACGAGCAGTACTTC.

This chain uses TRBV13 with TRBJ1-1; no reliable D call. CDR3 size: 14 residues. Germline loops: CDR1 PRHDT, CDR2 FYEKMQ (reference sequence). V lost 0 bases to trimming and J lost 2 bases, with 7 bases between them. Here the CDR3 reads CASSLGAVNTEAFF. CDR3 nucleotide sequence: TGTGCCAGCAGCTTAGGGGCAGTTAACACTGAAGCTTTCTTT. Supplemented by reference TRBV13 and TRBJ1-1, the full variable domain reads AAGVIQSPRHLIKEKRETATLKCYPIPRHDTVYWYQQGPGQDPQFLISFYEKMQSDKGSIPDRFSAQQFSDYHSELNMSSLELGDSALYFCASSLGAVNTEAFFGQGTRLTVV.